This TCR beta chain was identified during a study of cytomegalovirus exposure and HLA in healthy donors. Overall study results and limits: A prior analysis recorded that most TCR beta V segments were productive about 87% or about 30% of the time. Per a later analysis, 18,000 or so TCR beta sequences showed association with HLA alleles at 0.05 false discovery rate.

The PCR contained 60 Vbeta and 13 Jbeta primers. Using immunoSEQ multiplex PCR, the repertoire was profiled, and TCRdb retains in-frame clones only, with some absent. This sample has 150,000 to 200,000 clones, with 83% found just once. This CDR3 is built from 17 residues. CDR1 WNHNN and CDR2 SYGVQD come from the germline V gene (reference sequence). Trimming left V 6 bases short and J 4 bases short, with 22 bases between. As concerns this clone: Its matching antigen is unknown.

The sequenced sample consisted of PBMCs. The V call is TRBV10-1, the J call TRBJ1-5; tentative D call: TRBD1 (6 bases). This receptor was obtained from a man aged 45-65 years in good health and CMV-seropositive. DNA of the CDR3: TGCGCCAGCAGCAAATACCGACAGGACTCCCTAAATCAGCCCCAGCATTTT. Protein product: CASSKYRQDSLNQPQHF.